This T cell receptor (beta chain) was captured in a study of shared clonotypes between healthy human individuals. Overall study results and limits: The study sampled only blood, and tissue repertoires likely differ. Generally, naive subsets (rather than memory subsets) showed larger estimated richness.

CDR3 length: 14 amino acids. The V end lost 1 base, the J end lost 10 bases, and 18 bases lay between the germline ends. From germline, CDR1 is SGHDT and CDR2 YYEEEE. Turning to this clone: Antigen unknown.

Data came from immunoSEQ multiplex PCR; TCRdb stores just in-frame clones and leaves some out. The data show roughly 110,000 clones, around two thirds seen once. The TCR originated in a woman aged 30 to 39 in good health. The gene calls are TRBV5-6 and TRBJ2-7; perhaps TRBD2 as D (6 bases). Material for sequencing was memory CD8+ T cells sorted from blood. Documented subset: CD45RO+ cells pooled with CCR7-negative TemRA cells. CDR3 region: CASSLLFGFGGQYF. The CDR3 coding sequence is TGTGCCAGCAGCTTGTTGTTTGGCTTCGGGGGACAGTACTTC.